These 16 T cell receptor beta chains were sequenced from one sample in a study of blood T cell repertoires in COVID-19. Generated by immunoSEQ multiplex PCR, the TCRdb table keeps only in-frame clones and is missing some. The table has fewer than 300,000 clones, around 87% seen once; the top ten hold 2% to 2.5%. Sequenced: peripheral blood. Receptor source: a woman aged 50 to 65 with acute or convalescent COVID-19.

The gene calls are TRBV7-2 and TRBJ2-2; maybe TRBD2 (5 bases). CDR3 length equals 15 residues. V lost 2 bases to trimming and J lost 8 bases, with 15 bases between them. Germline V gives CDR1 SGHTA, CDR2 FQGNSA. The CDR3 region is CASSLFDPWTGELFF. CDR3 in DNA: TGTGCCAGCAGCTTATTTGACCCATGGACTGGGGAGCTGTTTTTT.

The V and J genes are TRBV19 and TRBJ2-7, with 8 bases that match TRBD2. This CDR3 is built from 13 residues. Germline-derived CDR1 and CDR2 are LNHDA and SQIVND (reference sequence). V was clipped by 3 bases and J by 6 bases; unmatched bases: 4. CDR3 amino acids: CASSIGGAAEQYF. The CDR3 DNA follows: TGTGCCAGTAGTATCGGGGGGGCGGCCGAGCAGTACTTC.

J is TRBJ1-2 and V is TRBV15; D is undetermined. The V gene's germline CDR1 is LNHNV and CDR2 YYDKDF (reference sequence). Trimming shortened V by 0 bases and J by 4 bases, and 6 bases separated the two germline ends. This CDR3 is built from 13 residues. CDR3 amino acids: CATSRDSGYGYTF. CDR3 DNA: TGTGCCACCAGCAGAGATTCGGGCTATGGCTACACCTTC.

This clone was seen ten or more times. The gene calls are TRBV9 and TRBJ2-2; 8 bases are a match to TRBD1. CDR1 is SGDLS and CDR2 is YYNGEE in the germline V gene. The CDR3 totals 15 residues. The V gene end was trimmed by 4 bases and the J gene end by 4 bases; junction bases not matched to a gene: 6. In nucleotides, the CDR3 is TGTGCCAGCAGCCCCGAAACAGGGGGCACCGGGGAGCTGTTTTTT. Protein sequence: CASSPETGGTGELFF.

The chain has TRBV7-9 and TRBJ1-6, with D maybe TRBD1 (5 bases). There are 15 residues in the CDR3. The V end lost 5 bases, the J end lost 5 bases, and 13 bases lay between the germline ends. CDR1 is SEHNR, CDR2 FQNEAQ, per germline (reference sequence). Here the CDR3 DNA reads TGTGCCAGCAGCGAGGATGGCAGGGATAATTCACCCCTCCACTTT. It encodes CASSEDGRDNSPLHF.

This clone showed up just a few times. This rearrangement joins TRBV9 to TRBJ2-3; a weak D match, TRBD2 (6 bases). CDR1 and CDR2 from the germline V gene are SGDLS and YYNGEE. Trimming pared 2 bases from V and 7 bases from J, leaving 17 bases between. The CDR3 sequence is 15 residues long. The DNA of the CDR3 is TGTGCCAGCAGCGTGGGCTCAGCCGCGGGAAATACGCAGTATTTT. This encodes CASSVGSAAGNTQYF.

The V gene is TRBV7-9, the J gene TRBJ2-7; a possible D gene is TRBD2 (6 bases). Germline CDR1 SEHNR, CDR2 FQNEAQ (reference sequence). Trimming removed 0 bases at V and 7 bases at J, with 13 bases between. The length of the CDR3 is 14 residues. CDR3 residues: CASSLAPRGVEQYF. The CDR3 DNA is TGTGCCAGCAGCTTAGCCCCTCGCGGGGTTGAGCAGTACTTC. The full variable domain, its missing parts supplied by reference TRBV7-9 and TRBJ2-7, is DTGVSQNPRHKITKRGQNVTFRCDPISEHNRLYWYRQTLGQGPEFLTYFQNEAQLEKSRLLSDRFSAERPKGSFSTLEIQRTEQGDSAMYLCASSLAPRGVEQYFGPGTRLTVT.

DNA for the CDR3: TGCGCCAGCAGCCTCGGGACAGGCTTTAATGAAAAACTGTTTTTT. Residues: CASSLGTGFNEKLFF. The chain uses TRBV5-1 and TRBJ1-4; 8 nucleotides line up with TRBD1. The V and J ends lost 4 bases and 4 bases, in that order; junction bases with no gene match: 6. Per germline, CDR1 SGHRS and CDR2 YFSETQ. There are 15 residues in the CDR3.

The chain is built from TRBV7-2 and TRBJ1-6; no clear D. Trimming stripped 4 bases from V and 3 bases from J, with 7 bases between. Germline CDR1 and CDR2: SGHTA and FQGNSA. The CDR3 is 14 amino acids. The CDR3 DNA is TGTGCCAGCAGCTCGGGTCACTATAATTCACCCCTCCACTTT. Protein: CASSSGHYNSPLHF. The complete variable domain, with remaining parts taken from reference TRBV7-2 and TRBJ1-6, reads GAGVSQSPSNKVTEKGKDVELRCDPISGHTALYWYRQSLGQGLEFLIYFQGNSAPDKSGLPSDRFSAERTGGSVSTLTIQRTQQEDSAVYLCASSSGHYNSPLHFGNGTRLTVT.

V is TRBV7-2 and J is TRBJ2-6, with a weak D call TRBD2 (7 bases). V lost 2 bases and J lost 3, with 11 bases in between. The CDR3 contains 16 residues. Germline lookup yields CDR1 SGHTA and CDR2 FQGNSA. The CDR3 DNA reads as TGTGCCAGCAGCTTAAGGCGGGGGCATGGGGCCAACGTCCTGACTTTC. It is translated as CASSLRRGHGANVLTF.

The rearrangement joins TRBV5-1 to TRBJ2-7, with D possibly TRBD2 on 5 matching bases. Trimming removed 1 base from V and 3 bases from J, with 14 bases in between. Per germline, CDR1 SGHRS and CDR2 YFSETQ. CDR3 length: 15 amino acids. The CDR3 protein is CASSLTRDWVYEQYF. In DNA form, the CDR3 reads TGCGCCAGCAGCTTGACGAGGGATTGGGTCTACGAGCAGTACTTC.

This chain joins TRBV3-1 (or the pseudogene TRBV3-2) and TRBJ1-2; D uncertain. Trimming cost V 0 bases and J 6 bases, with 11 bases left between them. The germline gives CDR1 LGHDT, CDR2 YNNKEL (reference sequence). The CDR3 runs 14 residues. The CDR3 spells CASSQDSRVHGYTF. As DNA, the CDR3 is TGTGCCAGCAGCCAAGATTCGCGGGTCCATGGCTACACCTTC.

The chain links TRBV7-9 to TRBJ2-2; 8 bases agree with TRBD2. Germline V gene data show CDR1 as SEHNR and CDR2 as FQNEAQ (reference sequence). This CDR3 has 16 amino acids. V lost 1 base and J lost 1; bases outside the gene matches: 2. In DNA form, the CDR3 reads TGTGCCAGCAGCTTAGGGCTAGCGGGGAACACCGGGGAGCTGTTTTTT. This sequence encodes CASSLGLAGNTGELFF.

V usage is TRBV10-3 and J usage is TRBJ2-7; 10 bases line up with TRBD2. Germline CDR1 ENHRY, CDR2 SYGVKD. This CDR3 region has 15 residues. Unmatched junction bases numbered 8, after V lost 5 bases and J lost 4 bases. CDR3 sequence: CAISSRTSGHYEQYF. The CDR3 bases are TGTGCCATCAGTTCCCGGACTAGCGGTCATTACGAGCAGTACTTC.

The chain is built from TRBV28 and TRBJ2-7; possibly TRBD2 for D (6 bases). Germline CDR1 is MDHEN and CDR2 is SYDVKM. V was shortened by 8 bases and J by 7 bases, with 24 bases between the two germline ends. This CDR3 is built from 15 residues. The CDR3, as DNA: TGTGCCAGCCGGGGAAAGGGGACTGGGGGTTGGGAGCAGTACTTC. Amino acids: CASRGKGTGGWEQYF.

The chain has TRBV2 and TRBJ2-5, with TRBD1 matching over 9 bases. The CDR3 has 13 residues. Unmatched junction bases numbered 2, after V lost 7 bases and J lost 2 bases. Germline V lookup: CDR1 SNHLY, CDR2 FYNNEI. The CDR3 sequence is CASNGQGQETQYF. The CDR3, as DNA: TGTGCCAGCAATGGACAGGGGCAAGAGACCCAGTACTTC.